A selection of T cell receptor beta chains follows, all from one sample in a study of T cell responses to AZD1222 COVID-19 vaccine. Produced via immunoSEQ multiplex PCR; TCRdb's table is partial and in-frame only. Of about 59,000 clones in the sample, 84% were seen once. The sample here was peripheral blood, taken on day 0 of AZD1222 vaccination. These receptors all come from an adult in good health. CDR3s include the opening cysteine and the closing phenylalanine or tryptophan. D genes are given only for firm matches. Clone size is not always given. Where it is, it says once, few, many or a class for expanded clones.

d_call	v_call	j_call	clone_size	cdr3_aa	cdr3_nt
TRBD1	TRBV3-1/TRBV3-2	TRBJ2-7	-	CASSDRRTGFNYEQYF	TGTGCCAGCAGCGACCGCCGGACAGGTTTCAACTACGAGCAGTACTTC
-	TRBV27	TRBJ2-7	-	CASSFFWDGTYEQYF	TGTGCCAGCAGTTTTTTCTGGGACGGGACCTACGAGCAGTACTTC
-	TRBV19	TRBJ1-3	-	CATRSQVSGNTIYF	TGTGCCACACGTTCACAAGTCTCTGGAAACACCATATATTTT
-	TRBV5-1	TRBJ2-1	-	CASSLRLAGYNEQFF	TGCGCCAGCAGCTTAAGGTTGGCGGGGTACAATGAGCAGTTCTTC
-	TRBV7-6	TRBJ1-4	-	CASSLRGPNEKLFF	TGTGCCAGCAGCTTACGTGGGCCTAATGAAAAACTGTTTTTT
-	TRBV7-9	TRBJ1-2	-	CASSAPGYSGVAGNYGYTF	TGTGCCAGCAGCGCTCCGGGATATTCAGGGGTAGCCGGTAACTATGGCTACACCTTC
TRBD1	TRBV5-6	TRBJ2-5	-	CASSWDRGIQTQYF	TGTGCCAGCAGTTGGGACAGGGGGATTCAGACCCAGTACTTC
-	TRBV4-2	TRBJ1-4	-	CASSQPDGNEKLFF	TGTGCCAGCAGCCAACCAGACGGTAATGAAAAACTGTTTTTT
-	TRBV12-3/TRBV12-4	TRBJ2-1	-	CASSSSPFNEQFF	TGTGCCAGCAGTTCCTCCCCCTTCAATGAGCAGTTCTTC
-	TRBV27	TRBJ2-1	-	CASGNWVDEQFF	TGTGCCAGCGGTAACTGGGTCGATGAGCAGTTCTTC
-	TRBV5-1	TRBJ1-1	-	CASSLGIQRGGNTEAFF	TGCGCCAGCAGCTTGGGAATTCAGCGTGGGGGCAACACTGAAGCTTTCTTT
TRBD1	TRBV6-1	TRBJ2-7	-	CASSERQGTGNHEQYF	TGTGCCAGCAGTGAAAGGCAGGGGACAGGGAACCACGAGCAGTACTTC
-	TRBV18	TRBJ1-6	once	CASSPALWGGNSPLHF	TGTGCCAGCTCACCAGCTCTATGGGGAGGGAATTCACCCCTCCACTTT
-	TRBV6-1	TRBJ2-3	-	CASSESWNTQYF	TGTGCCAGCAGTGAATCATGGAATACGCAGTATTTT
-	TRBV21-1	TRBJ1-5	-	CASNPGGVNNQPQHF	TGTGCCAGCAACCCGGGGGGGGTAAACAATCAGCCCCAGCATTTT
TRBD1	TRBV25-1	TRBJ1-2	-	CASSAGTDNYGYTF	TGTGCCAGCAGTGCCGGGACAGATAACTATGGCTACACCTTC
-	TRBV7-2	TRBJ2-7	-	CASSSVLTYEQYF	TGTGCCAGCAGCTCCGTTCTAACCTACGAGCAGTACTTC
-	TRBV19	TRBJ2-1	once	CASSKGRSSYNEQFF	TGTGCCAGTAGTAAGGGACGGAGCTCCTACAATGAGCAGTTCTTC
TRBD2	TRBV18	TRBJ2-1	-	CASSPPERGDYNEQFF	TGTGCCAGCTCACCACCGGAGCGGGGGGATTACAATGAGCAGTTCTTC
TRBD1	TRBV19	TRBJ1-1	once	CASKRTGGSEAFF	TGTGCCAGTAAGAGGACAGGGGGCTCTGAAGCTTTCTTT
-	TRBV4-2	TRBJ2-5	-	CASSQDFGGNQETQYF	TGTGCCAGCAGCCAAGATTTCGGGGGCAACCAAGAGACCCAGTACTTC
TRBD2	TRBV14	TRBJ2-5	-	CASSPRRASGGQETQYF	TGTGCCAGCAGCCCCCGCCGGGCTAGCGGGGGCCAAGAGACCCAGTACTTC